These 26 T cell receptor beta chains originate from one sample sequenced in a study of post-analysis software for immune sequencing data. Points from the study as a whole: Five or six TRBV segments appeared more often in patients than in controls, and TRBV5-6, TRBV5-1 and TRBV20-1 were among these.

The library was made from cDNA and included unique molecular identifiers. MiXCR was run by TCRdb on the PCR reads, yielding one entry per CDR3 protein. The data show 600,000 to 700,000 distinct CDR3 sequences, 55% to 70% seen once. Antigens for these TCRs are unknown. The sample comprised blood. The origin of the receptors is a girl between 2 and 10 years old with multiple sclerosis.

The chain is built from TRBV6-5 and TRBJ1-2; D not resolved. Per the germline V gene, CDR1 is MNHEY and CDR2 is SVGAGI. This CDR3 is built from 12 residues. Trimming cost V 2 bases and J 4 bases, with 5 bases left between them. CDR3 bases: TGTGCCAGCAGTTACCGGAGCTATGGCTACACCTTC. This codes for CASSYRSYGYTF.

This chain connects TRBV28 to TRBJ2-5; weak D call: TRBD2 (6 bases). V was trimmed by 4 bases and J by 2 bases, leaving 17 bases between them. This CDR3 is built from 16 residues. Germline V CDR1 and CDR2: MDHEN, SYDVKM. The DNA for the CDR3 is TGTGCCAGCAGTTACGGGACTTTTAGACCACAAGAGACCCAGTACTTC. The encoded protein is CASSYGTFRPQETQYF.

The chain combines TRBV6-2 or TRBV6-3 with TRBJ1-5, with TRBD1 identical over 7 bases. Germline CDR1 reads MNHEY; CDR2 reads SVGEGT. J lost 6 bases, V lost 0 bases, and 2 bases had no gene match. The CDR3 covers 14 residues. The CDR3 nucleotides read TGTGCCAGCAGTTACTCAGGGGGCTCTCAGCCCCAGCATTTT. Encoded protein: CASSYSGGSQPQHF.

This rearrangement joins TRBV5-1 to TRBJ2-1; D uncertain. This CDR3 region has 11 residues. The V end lost 6 bases, the J end lost 5 bases, and 6 bases lay between the germline ends. Germline loops: CDR1 SGHRS, CDR2 YFSETQ. CDR3 sequence reads: CASKLDNEQFF. CDR3 nucleotides: TGCGCCAGCAAACTCGACAATGAGCAGTTCTTC.

This clonotype was counted a few times. The chain links TRBV7-9 to TRBJ2-7; D gene unclear. Judging by the DNA end, TRBJ2-5 fits better; the J call may be wrong. The length of the CDR3 is 15 residues. Per germline, CDR1 SEHNR and CDR2 FQNEAQ (reference sequence). The chain's CDR3 is CASSLAVGREETQYF. CDR3 nucleotide sequence: TGTGCCAGCAGCTTAGCGGTAGGCAGAGAAGAGACCCAGTACTTC.

This clonotype was observed a handful of times. The rearrangement uses TRBV10-3 and TRBJ2-3; maybe TRBD2 (6 bases). Germline values: CDR1 ENHRY, CDR2 SYGVKD. Deletions cut 8 bases from V and 0 bases from J, with 15 bases between. The CDR3 is made up of 15 amino acids. CDR3 in amino acids: CAIRPVAASTDTQYF. The CDR3 DNA reads as TGTGCCATCCGGCCCGTAGCGGCTAGCACAGATACGCAGTATTTT.

This clonotype was seen more than once but under ten times. The CDR3 here is CASSGDLEWSYTF. The DNA of the CDR3 is TGTGCCAGCAGTGGGGATTTAGAATGGAGCTACACCTTC. The V and J genes are TRBV6-1 and TRBJ1-2; no clear D. Looked up from germline, CDR1 is MNHNS and CDR2 is SASEGT. V gave up 4 bases and J gave up 9 bases, with 15 bases separating them. The CDR3 is 13 residues long.

This clonotype was seen more than once but under ten times. The genes are TRBV5-1 and TRBJ2-6; perhaps D is TRBD1 or TRBD2 (5 bases each). This CDR3 is 18 amino acids long. Germline CDR1 SGHRS, CDR2 YFSETQ. V lost 0 bases and J lost 0, with 13 bases in between. CDR3 protein: CASSLAMGPNSGANVLTF. The CDR3 region has the DNA TGCGCCAGCAGCTTGGCCATGGGACCGAACTCTGGGGCCAACGTCCTGACTTTC.

The genes are TRBV6-2 or TRBV6-3 and TRBJ2-7, with D perhaps TRBD1 (5 bases). Germline-derived CDR1 and CDR2 are MNHEY and SVGEGT. V was cut by 6 bases and J by 2 bases, with 11 bases left in between. The CDR3 has 13 amino acids. The DNA for the CDR3 is TGTGCCAGCAGCATCGACAGTGCCTACGAGCAGTACTTC. This gives the protein CASSIDSAYEQYF.

This clonotype was picked up a small number of times. The chain carries TRBV6-2 or TRBV6-3 and TRBJ1-5; 8 nucleotides agree with TRBD1. This CDR3 spans 17 amino acids. Germline V gives CDR1 MNHEY, CDR2 SVGEGT. The V gene end was trimmed by 4 bases and the J gene end by 6 bases; junction bases not matched to a gene: 14. The DNA of the CDR3 is TGTGCCAGCAGTTTTGGACAGGGCAGTAATGTGATTCAGCCCCAGCATTTT. Its protein is CASSFGQGSNVIQPQHF.

The rearrangement uses TRBV12-3 or TRBV12-4 and TRBJ1-5; unclear D gene. The V end was cut by 11 bases, the J end by 4 bases, with 18 bases between. The CDR3 length is 14 residues. The CDR3 is CAASQTGFNQPQHF. The CDR3 DNA sequence: TGTGCCGCCTCCCAAACGGGGTTTAATCAGCCCCAGCATTTT.

V gene TRBV29-1 combines with J gene TRBJ2-3; no reliable D call. V was shortened by 4 bases and J by 2 bases, with 10 bases between the two germline ends. The CDR3 contains 13 residues. Germline V lookup: CDR1 SQVTM, CDR2 ANQGSEA. The CDR3 spells CSVAGPDTDTQYF. CDR3 sequence (DNA): TGCAGCGTTGCGGGTCCGGACACAGATACGCAGTATTTT.

This clonotype has only a few counts. The chain's CDR3 is CASSSLLGAETQYF. The CDR3 DNA reads as TGTGCCAGCAGCTCCCTTCTCGGGGCAGAGACCCAGTACTTC. The rearrangement joins TRBV9 to TRBJ2-5; D tentatively fits TRBD1 or TRBD2 (5 bases each). The CDR3 has 14 amino acids. Trimming removed 4 bases at V and 4 bases at J, with 14 bases between. Germline CDR1 SGDLS, CDR2 YYNGEE.

V usage is TRBV9 and J usage is TRBJ2-3, with TRBD2 as a possible D gene (5 bases). The CDR3 has 15 amino acids. V shed 0 bases and J shed 1 base, with 9 bases lying between them. The germline gives CDR1 SGDLS, CDR2 YYNGEE. CDR3 loop: CASSVVSGGTDTQYF. CDR3 sequence (DNA): TGTGCCAGCAGCGTAGTTTCCGGGGGCACAGATACGCAGTATTTT. The full variable domain, in which reference TRBV9 and TRBJ2-3 provide the parts outside the CDR3, is DSGVTQTPKHLITATGQRVTLRCSPRSGDLSVYWYQQSLDQGLQFLIQYYNGEERAKGNILERFSAQQFPDLHSELNLSSLELGDSALYFCASSVVSGGTDTQYFGPGTRLTVL.

This sequence joins TRBV12-3 or TRBV12-4 and TRBJ2-1; D call uncertain. V was trimmed by 5 bases and J by 4 bases, leaving 15 bases between them. The CDR3 has 15 residues. The CDR3 region is CASSQNPPEYNEQFF. The CDR3 bases are TGTGCCAGCAGTCAAAATCCACCGGAATACAATGAGCAGTTCTTC.

The gene calls are TRBV20-1 and TRBJ2-7, with unresolved D. Germline V gives CDR1 DFQATT, CDR2 SNEGSKA (reference sequence). CDR3 length: 13 residues. Trimming removed 3 bases from V and 0 bases from J, with 9 bases in between. The CDR3 spells CSARVPPSYEQYF. The CDR3, as DNA: TGCAGTGCTAGGGTCCCACCCTCCTACGAGCAGTACTTC.

The CDR3 spells CSARGLAYEQYF. In nucleotides, the CDR3 is TGCAGTGCTAGGGGCCTTGCCTACGAGCAGTACTTC. The chain joins TRBV20-1 to TRBJ2-7; no firm D call. Germline CDR1 DFQATT, CDR2 SNEGSKA (reference sequence). The CDR3 sequence is 12 residues long. The V gene lost 3 bases and the J gene lost 2 bases, with 8 bases spanning the gap.

V gene TRBV12-3 or TRBV12-4 combines with J gene TRBJ2-7; the D gene could be TRBD1 or TRBD2 (5 bases each). The end of the DNA aligns better with TRBJ2-5, so the J call may be wrong. There are 14 residues in the CDR3. The CDR3 DNA follows: TGTGCCAGCAGGTGGGGGACCACTGAAGAGACCCAGTACTTC. It specifies CASRWGTTEETQYF.

This CDR3 reads CASSHGRENTEAFF. For the CDR3, the DNA is TGCGCCAGCAGCCACGGGAGAGAAAACACTGAAGCTTTCTTT. The V gene is TRBV4-3, the J gene TRBJ1-1; no clear D gene. From germline, CDR1 is LGHNA and CDR2 YSLEER. The V gene lost 3 bases and the J gene lost 2 bases, with 10 bases spanning the gap. CDR3 size: 14 residues.

The chain links TRBV12-3 or TRBV12-4 to TRBJ2-1, with 10 bases identical to TRBD2. The CDR3 is 16 amino acids. V shed 6 bases and J 0 bases; nucleotides not matched to a gene: 5. The CDR3: CASSSTSGFSYNEQFF. The CDR3 bases are TGTGCCAGCAGCTCGACTAGCGGGTTCTCCTACAATGAGCAGTTCTTC.

This clonotype occurred a few times. The CDR3 DNA reads TGTGCCAGCAGTTTGAGTTCAGAGAACACTGAAGCTTTCTTT. This encodes CASSLSSENTEAFF. The J gene is TRBJ1-1, the V gene TRBV12-3 or TRBV12-4, with no clear D. Trimming pared 3 bases from V and 1 base from J, leaving 9 bases between. The CDR3 sequence is 14 residues long.

Notes on this clonotype: At one boundary the junction diverges from the germline segment, which might be a read error. CDR3 DNA: TGTGCCATCTGTGAAGCGCAGGCGCCCTCCGGCTACACCTTC. Translated, it gives CAICEAQAPSGYTF. The rearrangement joins TRBV10-3 to TRBJ1-2; D ambiguous. The germline V gene encodes CDR1 ENHRY and CDR2 SYGVKD. The CDR3 length is 14 residues.

The chain recombines TRBV7-2 with TRBJ1-2, with 8 bases that match TRBD1. V lost 5 bases, J lost 8 bases, and 10 bases stayed unmatched. Germline-derived CDR1 and CDR2 are SGHTA and FQGNSA. The CDR3 consists of 14 residues. The CDR3 protein is CASSPQGARRGYTF. The CDR3 region has the DNA TGTGCCAGCAGCCCCCAGGGGGCTAGGCGAGGCTACACCTTC.

On this clonotype itself: Mismatch with germline at one junction end may stem from a read error. V is TRBV5-6 and J is TRBJ2-5, with 8 bases that match TRBD1. Germline values: CDR1 SGHDT, CDR2 YYEEEE. The CDR3 is made up of 17 amino acids. The CDR3 is CASSLKRQGWVIETQYF. The CDR3 DNA reads as TGTGCCAGCAGCCTGAAGAGACAGGGGTGGGTAATAGAGACTCAGTACTTC.

The V and J genes are TRBV5-1 and TRBJ2-7; D is perhaps TRBD2 (7 bases). Germline CDR1 and CDR2: SGHRS and YFSETQ. With 0 bases removed from V and 2 bases from J, the gap between germline ends came to 27 bases. The CDR3 runs 20 residues. The CDR3 protein is CASSLDRGGGALLLTYEQYF. DNA of the CDR3: TGCGCCAGCAGCTTGGACCGGGGAGGGGGTGCCCTACTTCTAACCTACGAGCAGTACTTC. Filled out from reference TRBV5-1 and TRBJ2-7, the complete variable domain reads KAGVTQTPRYLIKTRGQQVTLSCSPISGHRSVSWYQQTPGQGLQFLFEYFSETQRNKGNFPGRFSGRQFSNSRSEMNVSTLELGDSALYLCASSLDRGGGALLLTYEQYFGPGTRLTVT.

V gene TRBV20-1 combines with J gene TRBJ2-7; 8 nucleotides align to TRBD1. The ends lost 3 bases at V and 6 bases at J; junction bases unmatched: 13. The germline V gene has CDR1 DFQATT and CDR2 SNEGSKA (reference sequence). The CDR3 covers 15 residues. The CDR3 nucleotides are TGCAGTGCTAGCCCCCCGGCCGCGACAGGGGCCGAGCAGTACTTC. Its translation is CSASPPAATGAEQYF.